This passage covers 11 T cell receptor beta chains from one sample sequenced in a study of blood T cell repertoires in COVID-19 (dated by TCRdb to about 2020). Library method: the immunoSEQ multiplex PCR assay. In its TCRdb copy, this immuneACCESS table keeps in-frame sequences only and misses some clones. Where compared with another copy, unresolved V genes explain less than half of these, and the others have no known cause. In this sample the table shows roughly 120,000 clones, 60% to 85% of which occur a single time. Roughly 5.6% of the sample lies in the top ten. The sequenced material came from peripheral blood. These receptors originate from a man in his 70s with acute or convalescent COVID-19.

The chain has TRBV2 and TRBJ1-1; D gene uncertain. V lost 2 bases and J 1 base, leaving 2 bases between the germline ends. Germline V gives CDR1 SNHLY, CDR2 FYNNEI. The CDR3 runs 12 residues. CDR3 DNA: TGTGCCAGCAGTGAACAGAACACTGAAGCTTTCTTT. Encoded protein: CASSEQNTEAFF.

The chain carries TRBV6-5 and TRBJ2-2; TRBD2 aligns across 14 bases. V lost 6 bases, J lost 6 bases, and 3 bases stayed unmatched. Germline V gene lookup returns CDR1 MNHEY and CDR2 SVGAGI. This CDR3 contains 15 residues. The CDR3 coding sequence is TGTGCCAGCAGCGGACTAGCGGGAGGCCCCGGGGAGCTGTTTTTT. Amino acid sequence: CASSGLAGGPGELFF.

The genes are TRBV7-3 and TRBJ2-3; no clear D. CDR1 is SGHTA and CDR2 is FQGTGA in the germline V gene. This CDR3 is 14 amino acids long. With 1 base removed from V and 4 bases from J, the gap between germline ends came to 9 bases. The CDR3 is CASSLNARPDTQYF. CDR3 sequence (DNA): TGTGCCAGCAGCTTAAACGCGAGGCCAGATACGCAGTATTTT.

The chain employs TRBV5-6 and TRBJ2-7; tentative D call: TRBD2 (5 bases). Between the trimmed V and J ends, which lost 0 bases and 0 bases, there was a span of 10 bases. Germline V gene data show CDR1 as SGHDT and CDR2 as YYEEEE. The CDR3 sequence is 15 residues long. This chain's CDR3 is CASSLVGSTSYEQYF. The CDR3 nucleotides read TGTGCCAGCAGCTTGGTTGGGAGTACCTCCTACGAGCAGTACTTC.

The rearrangement uses TRBV3-1 (or the pseudogene TRBV3-2) and TRBJ1-1; D ambiguous. V lost 4 bases to trimming and J lost 0 bases, with 12 bases between them. The CDR3 has 15 residues. Germline V gives CDR1 LGHDT, CDR2 YNNKEL (reference sequence). CDR3 residues: CASSRDTALNTEAFF. CDR3 bases: TGTGCCAGCAGCCGAGACACAGCCTTGAACACTGAAGCTTTCTTT.

The V and J genes are TRBV9 and TRBJ2-7; 7 bases agree with TRBD1. The CDR3 consists of 12 residues. Germline V gives CDR1 SGDLS, CDR2 YYNGEE. V lost 5 bases to trimming and J lost 9 bases; unmatched junction nucleotides: 8. The CDR3 reads CASSSTGVAQYF. The DNA for the CDR3 is TGTGCCAGCAGTTCAACAGGGGTCGCGCAGTACTTC.

The chain links TRBV4-2 to TRBJ1-4, with TRBD1 as a possible D gene (6 bases). The CDR3 totals 15 residues. CDR1 and CDR2 (germline): LGHNA, YNFKEQ. Trimming left V 0 bases short and J 7 bases short, with 12 bases between. The CDR3 loop reads CASSQDRGHSEKLFF. Here the CDR3 DNA reads TGTGCCAGCAGCCAAGATCGGGGACACAGTGAAAAACTGTTTTTT.

The chain links TRBV6-6 to TRBJ2-2, with D unresolved. Germline V gives CDR1 MNHNY, CDR2 SVGAGI (reference sequence). V was pared by 7 bases and J by 8 bases, with 14 bases between. The CDR3 extends over 13 amino acids. Written as DNA, the CDR3 is TGTGCCAGCATCAAAAGCCCCGGGGGGGAGCTGTTTTTT. This gives the protein CASIKSPGGELFF.

The CDR3 region has the DNA TGTGCCAGCACGGCGGGAGGCCTCTCCTACGAGCAGTACTTC. This gives the protein CASTAGGLSYEQYF. This rearrangement joins TRBV2 to TRBJ2-7, with 8 bases identical to TRBD2. The CDR3 loop spans 14 amino acids. Trimming cost V 7 bases and J 0 bases; bases outside gene matches: 5. Germline V gene lookup returns CDR1 SNHLY and CDR2 FYNNEI.

The chain has TRBV28 and TRBJ2-2, with 10 bases fitting TRBD1. CDR1 is MDHEN, CDR2 SYDVKM, per germline. The CDR3 has 16 amino acids. The V and J ends lost 3 bases and 7 bases, in that order; junction bases with no gene match: 8. The DNA for the CDR3 is TGTGCCAGCAGTTTGGGGACAGGGGTGCTTCTCGGGGAGCTGTTTTTT. Amino acid sequence: CASSLGTGVLLGELFF.

This clone was picked up a small number of times. The V and J genes are TRBV7-2 and TRBJ1-5; no firm D call. The V gene lost 1 base and the J gene lost 2 bases, with 15 bases spanning the gap. CDR3 length: 17 amino acids. Looked up from germline, CDR1 is SGHTA and CDR2 is FQGNSA. CDR3 coding DNA: TGTGCCAGCAGCTTAGTTAAACTACGGGTAGGCAATCAGCCCCAGCATTTT. Translating it yields CASSLVKLRVGNQPQHF.